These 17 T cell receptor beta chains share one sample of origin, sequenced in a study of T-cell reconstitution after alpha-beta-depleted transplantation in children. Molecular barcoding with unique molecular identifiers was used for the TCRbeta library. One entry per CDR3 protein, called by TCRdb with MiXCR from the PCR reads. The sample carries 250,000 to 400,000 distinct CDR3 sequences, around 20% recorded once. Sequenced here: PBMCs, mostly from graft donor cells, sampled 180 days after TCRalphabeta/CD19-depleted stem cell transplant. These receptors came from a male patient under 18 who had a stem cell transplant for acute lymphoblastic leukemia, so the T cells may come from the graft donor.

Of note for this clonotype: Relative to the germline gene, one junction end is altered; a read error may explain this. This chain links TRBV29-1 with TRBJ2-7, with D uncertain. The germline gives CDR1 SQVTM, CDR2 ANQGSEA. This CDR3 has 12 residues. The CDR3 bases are TGCAGCGTTGAAGATAGAGATTACGAGCAGTCCTTC. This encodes CSVEDRDYEQSF.

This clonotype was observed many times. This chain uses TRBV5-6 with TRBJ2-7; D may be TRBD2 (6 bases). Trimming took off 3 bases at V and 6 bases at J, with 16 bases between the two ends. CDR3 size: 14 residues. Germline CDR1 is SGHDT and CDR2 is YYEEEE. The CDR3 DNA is TGTGCCAGCAGCTACGGGACTCTGGTTATCGAGCAGTACTTC. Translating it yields CASSYGTLVIEQYF.

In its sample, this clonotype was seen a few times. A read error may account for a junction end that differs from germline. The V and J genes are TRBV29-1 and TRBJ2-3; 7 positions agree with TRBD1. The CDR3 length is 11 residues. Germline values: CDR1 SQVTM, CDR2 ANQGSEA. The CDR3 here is CSVALQGPLDF. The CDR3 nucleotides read TGCAGCGTTGCTCTACAGGGGCCCTTAGATTTT.

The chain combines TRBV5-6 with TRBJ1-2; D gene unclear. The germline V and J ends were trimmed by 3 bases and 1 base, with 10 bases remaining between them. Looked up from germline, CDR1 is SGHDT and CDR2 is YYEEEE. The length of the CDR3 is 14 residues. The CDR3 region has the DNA TGTGCCAGCAGCTCCCTCACCGTTAACTATGGCTACACCTTC. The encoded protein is CASSSLTVNYGYTF.

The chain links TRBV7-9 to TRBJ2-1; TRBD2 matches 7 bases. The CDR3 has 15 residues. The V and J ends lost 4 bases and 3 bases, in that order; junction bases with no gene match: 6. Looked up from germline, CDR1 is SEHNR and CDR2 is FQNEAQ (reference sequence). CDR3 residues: CASSSGLPFYNEQFF. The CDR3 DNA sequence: TGTGCCAGCAGCTCGGGACTACCCTTCTACAATGAGCAGTTCTTC.

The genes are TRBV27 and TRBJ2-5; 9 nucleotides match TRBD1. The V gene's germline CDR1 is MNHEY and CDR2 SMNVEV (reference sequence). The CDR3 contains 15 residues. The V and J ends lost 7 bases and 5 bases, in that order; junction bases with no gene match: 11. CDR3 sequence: CASTEAGTGSETQYF. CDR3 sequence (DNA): TGTGCCAGCACAGAAGCCGGGACAGGGTCCGAGACCCAGTACTTC.

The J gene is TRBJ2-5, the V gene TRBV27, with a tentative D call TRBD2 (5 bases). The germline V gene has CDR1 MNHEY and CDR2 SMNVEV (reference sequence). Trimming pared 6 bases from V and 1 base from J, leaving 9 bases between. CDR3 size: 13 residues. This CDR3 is CASRGAAQETQYF. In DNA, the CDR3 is TGTGCCAGCAGGGGAGCGGCCCAAGAGACCCAGTACTTC.

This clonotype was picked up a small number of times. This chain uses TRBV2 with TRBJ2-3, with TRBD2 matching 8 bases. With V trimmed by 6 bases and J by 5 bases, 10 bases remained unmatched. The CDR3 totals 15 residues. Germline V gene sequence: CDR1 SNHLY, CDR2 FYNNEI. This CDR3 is CASRMGAGEVDTQYF. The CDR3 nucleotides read TGTGCCAGCAGGATGGGAGCGGGAGAGGTAGATACGCAGTATTTT.

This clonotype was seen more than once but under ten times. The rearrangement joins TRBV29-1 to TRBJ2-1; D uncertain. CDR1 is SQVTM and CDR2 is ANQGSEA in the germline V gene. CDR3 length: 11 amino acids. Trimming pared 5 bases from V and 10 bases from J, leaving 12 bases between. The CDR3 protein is CSVPLPGEQFF. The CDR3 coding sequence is TGCAGCGTTCCCCTTCCCGGGGAGCAGTTCTTC.

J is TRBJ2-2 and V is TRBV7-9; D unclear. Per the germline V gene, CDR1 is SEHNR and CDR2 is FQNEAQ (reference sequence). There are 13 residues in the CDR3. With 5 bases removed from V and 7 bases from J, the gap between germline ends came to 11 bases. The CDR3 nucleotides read TGTGCCAGCAGCCTCCCGGTGGGCGGGGAGCTGTTTTTT. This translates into CASSLPVGGELFF.

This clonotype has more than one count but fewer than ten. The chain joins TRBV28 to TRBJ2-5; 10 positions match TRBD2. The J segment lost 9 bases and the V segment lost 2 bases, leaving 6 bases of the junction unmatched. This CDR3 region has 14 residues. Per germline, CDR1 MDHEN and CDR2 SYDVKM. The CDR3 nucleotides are TGTGCCAGCAGTTTAGAGCGGGAGGGCTGGCCCCAGTACTTC. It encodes CASSLEREGWPQYF.

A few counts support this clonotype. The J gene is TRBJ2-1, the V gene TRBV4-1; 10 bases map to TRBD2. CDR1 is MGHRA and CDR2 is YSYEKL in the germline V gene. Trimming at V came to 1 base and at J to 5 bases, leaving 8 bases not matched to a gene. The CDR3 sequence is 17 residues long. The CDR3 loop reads CASSQGPGTSGNNEQFF. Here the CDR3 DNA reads TGCGCCAGCAGCCAAGGCCCTGGAACTAGCGGGAACAATGAGCAGTTCTTC.

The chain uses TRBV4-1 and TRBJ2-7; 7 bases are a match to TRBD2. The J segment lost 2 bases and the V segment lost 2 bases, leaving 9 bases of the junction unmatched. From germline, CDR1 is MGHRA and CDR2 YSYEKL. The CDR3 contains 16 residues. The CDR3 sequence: CASSQLRLAETYEQYF. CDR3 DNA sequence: TGCGCCAGCAGCCAATTAAGGCTAGCGGAGACCTACGAGCAGTACTTC.

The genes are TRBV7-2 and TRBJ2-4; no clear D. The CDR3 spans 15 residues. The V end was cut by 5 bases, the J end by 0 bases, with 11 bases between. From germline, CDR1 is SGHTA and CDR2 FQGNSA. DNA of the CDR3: TGTGCCAGCAGCCCTGAGGCCCTAGCCAAAAACATTCAGTACTTC. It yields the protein CASSPEALAKNIQYF.

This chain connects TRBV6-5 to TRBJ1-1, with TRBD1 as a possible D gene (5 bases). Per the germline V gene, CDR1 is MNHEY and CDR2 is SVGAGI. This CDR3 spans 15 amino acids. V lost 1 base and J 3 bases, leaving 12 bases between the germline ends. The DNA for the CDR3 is TGTGCCAGCAGTTACTTTTCAGGGAGGGACACTGAAGCTTTCTTT. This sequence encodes CASSYFSGRDTEAFF.

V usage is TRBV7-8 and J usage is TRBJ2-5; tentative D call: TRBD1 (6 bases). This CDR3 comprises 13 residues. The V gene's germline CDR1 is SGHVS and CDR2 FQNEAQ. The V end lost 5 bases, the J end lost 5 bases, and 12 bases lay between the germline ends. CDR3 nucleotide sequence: TGTGCCAGCAGCGGGGGCCCGCGGGAGACCCAGTACTTC. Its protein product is CASSGGPRETQYF.

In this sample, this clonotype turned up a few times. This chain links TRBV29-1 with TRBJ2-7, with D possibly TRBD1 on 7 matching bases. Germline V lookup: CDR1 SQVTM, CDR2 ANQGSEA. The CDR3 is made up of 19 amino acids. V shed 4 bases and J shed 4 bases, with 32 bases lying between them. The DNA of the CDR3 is TGCAGCGTTGGACGGAGCATTCGCCTTCGGGGGCGCAGGGGGTACGAGCAGTACTTC. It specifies CSVGRSIRLRGRRGYEQYF.